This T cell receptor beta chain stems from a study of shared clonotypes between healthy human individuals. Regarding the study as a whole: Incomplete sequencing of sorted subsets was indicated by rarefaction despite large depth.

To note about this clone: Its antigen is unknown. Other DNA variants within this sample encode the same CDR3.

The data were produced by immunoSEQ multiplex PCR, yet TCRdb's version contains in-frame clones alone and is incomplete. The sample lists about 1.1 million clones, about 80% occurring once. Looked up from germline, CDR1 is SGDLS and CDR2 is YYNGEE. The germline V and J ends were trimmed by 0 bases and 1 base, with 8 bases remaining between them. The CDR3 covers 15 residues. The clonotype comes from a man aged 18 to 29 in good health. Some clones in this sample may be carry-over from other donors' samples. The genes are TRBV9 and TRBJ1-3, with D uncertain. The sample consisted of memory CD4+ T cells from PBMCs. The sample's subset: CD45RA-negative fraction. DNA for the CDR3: TGTGCCAGCAGCGTAGCTGCAGGATCTGGAAACACCATATATTTT. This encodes CASSVAAGSGNTIYF.